Presented here are 23 T cell receptor beta chains from one specimen sequenced in a study of Ad26.COV2.S vaccination and SARS-CoV-2 variants (dated by TCRdb to the early 2020s). The treatment or condition tag for this specimen amounts to: some 20 received Ad26.COV2.S at low or high dose, single or two shots; 5 received placebo; per-sample allocation not given. Repertoires of vaccine and placebo recipients were sequenced from samples collected on day 63 after the first injection. Preparation of the library involved the immunoSEQ multiplex PCR assay. Not all clones reach the TCRdb copy of this immuneACCESS table, which keeps in-frame sequences only. Checked studies attribute under half of the gap to unresolved V genes and leave the rest unexplained. In this sample the table shows hundreds of thousands of clones, more than 75% of which occur a single time. The ten largest clones take up approximately 3.3% of the sample.

The input for sequencing was peripheral blood, taken in a trial of Ad26.COV2.S vaccine versus placebo. The receptors were gathered from a person aged 18 to 65 who received the Ad26.COV2.S COVID-19 vaccine or a placebo.

This clone appeared once. The V and J genes are TRBV13 and TRBJ2-5, with D possibly matching TRBD1 (5 bases). With 0 bases removed from V and 3 bases from J, the gap between germline ends came to 8 bases. Germline V lookup: CDR1 PRHDT, CDR2 FYEKMQ (reference sequence). The CDR3 extends over 14 amino acids. The chain's CDR3 is CASSLGGREETQYF. DNA of the CDR3: TGTGCCAGCAGCTTAGGGGGCAGGGAAGAGACCCAGTACTTC.

The J gene is TRBJ1-2, the V gene TRBV7-9; D may be TRBD1 (6 bases). This CDR3 contains 15 residues. Germline V gives CDR1 SEHNR, CDR2 FQNEAQ (reference sequence). Trimming stripped 5 bases from V and 2 bases from J, with 15 bases between. The CDR3 nucleotides are TGTGCCAGCAGCCCCGGGATGGGGGCGAACTATGGCTACACCTTC. This translates into CASSPGMGANYGYTF.

The V call is TRBV5-6, the J call TRBJ2-1; 9 bases agree with TRBD1. The CDR3 loop spans 15 amino acids. With 4 bases clipped from V and 5 bases from J, the junction kept 7 bases outside the gene matches. Germline lookup yields CDR1 SGHDT and CDR2 YYEEEE. The CDR3: CASSERDRENNEQFF. The CDR3 DNA is TGTGCCAGCAGCGAAAGGGACAGGGAAAACAATGAGCAGTTCTTC.

This chain uses TRBV29-1 with TRBJ2-1, with 11 bases that match TRBD2. V lost 0 bases, J lost 7 bases, and 8 bases stayed unmatched. The CDR3 has 16 residues. The germline gives CDR1 SQVTM, CDR2 ANQGSEA. The CDR3 DNA follows: TGCAGCGTTGAAGATCGGGGTAGCGGGAGGGCGAATGAGCAGTTCTTC. Amino acid sequence: CSVEDRGSGRANEQFF.

A few counts support this clone. This chain joins TRBV6-2 or TRBV6-3 and TRBJ2-7, with TRBD2 as a possible D gene (6 bases). The V end was cut by 2 bases, the J end by 4 bases, with 12 bases between. Germline V CDR1 and CDR2: MNHEY, SVGEGT. This CDR3 is built from 14 residues. CDR3 region: CASSYVAGTYEQYF. DNA of the CDR3: TGTGCCAGCAGTTACGTCGCAGGGACTTACGAGCAGTACTTC.

J is TRBJ1-6 and V is TRBV10-3; D is uncertain. V lost 1 base and J 7 bases, leaving 8 bases between the germline ends. Germline V lookup: CDR1 ENHRY, CDR2 SYGVKD. The CDR3 runs to 14 residues. The CDR3 DNA reads TGTGCCATCAGTGAGTTTGTGTACAATTCACCCCTCCACTTT. Its translation: CAISEFVYNSPLHF.

The chain has TRBV7-9 and TRBJ1-4; possibly TRBD1 for D (6 bases). V was cut by 5 bases and J by 3 bases, with 10 bases left in between. This CDR3 is built from 14 residues. CDR1 and CDR2 from the germline V gene are SEHNR and FQNEAQ (reference sequence). CDR3 region: CASSQTGSNEKLFF. CDR3 sequence (DNA): TGTGCCAGCAGCCAGACAGGATCTAATGAAAAACTGTTTTTT. Based on the CDR3 plus reference TRBV7-9 and TRBJ1-4, the full variable domain is DTGVSQNPRHKITKRGQNVTFRCDPISEHNRLYWYRQTLGQGPEFLTYFQNEAQLEKSRLLSDRFSAERPKGSFSTLEIQRTEQGDSAMYLCASSQTGSNEKLFFGSGTQLSVL.

The chain recombines TRBV18 with TRBJ2-2; TRBD1 might be the D (5 bases). The CDR3 runs 11 residues. The V and J ends lost 3 bases and 10 bases respectively, with 6 bases between them. Per the germline V gene, CDR1 is KGHSH and CDR2 is LQKENI. The CDR3 DNA follows: TGTGCCAGCTCACCTGGACAGGAGCTGTTTTTT. Translating gives CASSPGQELFF.

V and J are TRBV27 and TRBJ2-4; D is ambiguous. The V and J ends lost 4 bases and 2 bases respectively, with 0 bases between them. Germline assignment: CDR1 MNHEY and CDR2 SMNVEV (reference sequence). CDR3 size: 11 residues. Here the CDR3 DNA reads TGTGCCAGCAGTTCCAAAAACATTCAGTACTTC. Residues: CASSSKNIQYF.

Of note for this clone: Germline and junction disagree at one end, which may indicate a read error. The genes are TRBV19 and TRBJ1-2, with TRBD1 matching 7 bases. Germline assignment: CDR1 LNHDA and CDR2 SQIVND (reference sequence). The CDR3 is 12 residues long. The CDR3 DNA reads TGTGCCAGTAACAAACCGGGACAGCCATCTTCGTTC. This codes for CASNKPGQPSSF. The full variable domain, rest sourced from reference TRBV19 and TRBJ1-2, is DGGITQSPKYLFRKEGQNVTLSCEQNLNHDAMYWYRQDPGQGLRLIYYSQIVNDFQKGDIAEGYSVSREKKESFPLTVTSAQKNPTAFYLCASNKPGQPSSFGSGTRLTVV.

V gene TRBV19 combines with J gene TRBJ1-2; 8 positions match TRBD1. The CDR3 has 12 residues. The trim removed 5 bases at V and 8 bases at J, leaving 4 bases unmatched. Germline V CDR1 and CDR2: LNHDA, SQIVND (reference sequence). Here the CDR3 DNA reads TGTGCCAGTAGTGTGGACAGGGACGGCTACACCTTC. Translation gives CASSVDRDGYTF.

The chain carries TRBV20-1 and TRBJ1-3; D perhaps matches TRBD1 (5 bases). Trimming pared 4 bases from V and 4 bases from J, leaving 14 bases between. Germline V lookup: CDR1 DFQATT, CDR2 SNEGSKA (reference sequence). The CDR3 has 14 residues. The CDR3 region has the DNA TGCAGTGCTATTGAACTTCAGGGAGGAAACACCATATATTTT. Translated: CSAIELQGGNTIYF.

The V gene is TRBV19, the J gene TRBJ1-5; D is ambiguous. Per germline, CDR1 LNHDA and CDR2 SQIVND (reference sequence). V was trimmed by 3 bases and J by 4 bases, leaving 4 bases between them. The CDR3 extends over 12 amino acids. CDR3 loop: CASSIGNQPQHF. The CDR3, as DNA: TGTGCCAGTAGTATTGGGAATCAGCCCCAGCATTTT.

V gene TRBV29-1 combines with J gene TRBJ2-4; unclear D gene. This CDR3 spans 12 amino acids. The ends were cut back, 6 bases at V and 4 bases at J, with 10 bases in the middle. From germline, CDR1 is SQVTM and CDR2 ANQGSEA. CDR3 sequence reads: CSVVDDKNIQYF. The CDR3 region has the DNA TGCAGCGTCGTGGATGATAAAAACATTCAGTACTTC. Combining the CDR3 with reference TRBV29-1 and TRBJ2-4 gives the whole variable domain SAVISQKPSRDICQRGTSLTIQCQVDSQVTMMFWYRQQPGQSLTLIATANQGSEATYESGFVIDKFPISRPNLTFSTLTVSNMSPEDSSIYLCSVVDDKNIQYFGAGTRLSVL.

The chain combines TRBV7-8 with TRBJ1-5, with TRBD1 matching over 12 bases. Germline V gene lookup returns CDR1 SGHVS and CDR2 FQNEAQ. CDR3 length: 19 amino acids. V gave up 5 bases and J gave up 1 base; unmatched junction bases: 12. The CDR3 nucleotides are TGTGCCAGCAGCCTCCGCCGGGACAGGGGGCTTTCGAGCAATCAGCCCCAGCATTTT. Amino acids: CASSLRRDRGLSSNQPQHF.

The J gene is TRBJ1-2, the V gene TRBV7-9; TRBD1 might be the D (6 bases). Germline CDR1 SEHNR, CDR2 FQNEAQ (reference sequence). There are 14 residues in the CDR3. The V end was cut by 0 bases, the J end by 5 bases, with 10 bases between. Written as DNA, the CDR3 is TGTGCCAGCAGCTTAGCGGACAGCAGTTATGGCTACACCTTC. Protein sequence: CASSLADSSYGYTF. The full variable domain, in which reference TRBV7-9 and TRBJ1-2 provide the parts outside the CDR3, is DTGVSQNPRHKITKRGQNVTFRCDPISEHNRLYWYRQTLGQGPEFLTYFQNEAQLEKSRLLSDRFSAERPKGSFSTLEIQRTEQGDSAMYLCASSLADSSYGYTFGSGTRLTVV.

The CDR3 spells CASSQADSYGYTF. CDR3 coding DNA: TGCGCCAGCAGCCAGGCTGACAGCTATGGCTACACCTTC. This chain joins TRBV4-3 and TRBJ1-2, with D possibly TRBD1 on 5 matching bases. Deletions cut 3 bases from V and 4 bases from J, with 9 bases between. CDR1 and CDR2 (germline): LGHNA, YSLEER. CDR3 length: 13 residues.

This clone turned up a few times. The chain couples TRBV7-2 to TRBJ1-6; D uncertain. CDR3 length equals 16 residues. The germline gives CDR1 SGHTA, CDR2 FQGNSA. The V end lost 2 bases, the J end lost 7 bases, and 15 bases lay between the germline ends. CDR3 DNA: TGTGCCAGCAGCTTATTAGGAAGGACTGCCAATTCACCCCTCCACTTT. This gives the protein CASSLLGRTANSPLHF.

The chain combines TRBV5-1 with TRBJ1-5; 8 bases map to TRBD1. The CDR3 totals 14 residues. Germline CDR1 and CDR2: SGHRS and YFSETQ. V gave up 4 bases and J gave up 7 bases; unmatched junction bases: 7. The CDR3 loop is CASSPQGAGQPQHF. The CDR3 DNA sequence: TGCGCCAGCAGCCCCCAGGGGGCAGGGCAGCCCCAGCATTTT.

This sequence joins TRBV27 and TRBJ2-4; no reliable D call. Germline CDR1 MNHEY, CDR2 SMNVEV (reference sequence). V was cut by 1 base and J by 15 bases, with 13 bases left in between. The CDR3 contains 12 residues. For the CDR3, the DNA is TGTGCCAGCAGTTTATTGGGCGGTGCTTGGTACTTC. This translates into CASSLLGGAWYF.

This clone was recorded a few times. The chain joins TRBV5-1 to TRBJ2-7, with D unresolved. V shed 1 base and J shed 1 base, with 9 bases lying between them. This CDR3 is built from 14 residues. Germline V gene data show CDR1 as SGHRS and CDR2 as YFSETQ. CDR3 sequence: CASSLIPSSYEQYF. In nucleotides, the CDR3 is TGCGCCAGCAGCTTGATACCCAGTTCCTACGAGCAGTACTTC. The full variable domain, completed using reference TRBV5-1 and TRBJ2-7, is KAGVTQTPRYLIKTRGQQVTLSCSPISGHRSVSWYQQTPGQGLQFLFEYFSETQRNKGNFPGRFSGRQFSNSRSEMNVSTLELGDSALYLCASSLIPSSYEQYFGPGTRLTVT.

The chain carries TRBV5-4 and TRBJ2-1; 10 nucleotides line up with TRBD1. CDR3 length: 14 residues. Trimming took 3 bases from V and 10 from J; bases not matched to a gene: 7. Germline lookup yields CDR1 SGHNT and CDR2 YYREEE (reference sequence). The CDR3 sequence: CASSSRQGAREQFF. In DNA form, the CDR3 reads TGTGCCAGCAGCTCGAGACAGGGGGCGAGGGAGCAGTTCTTC.

The chain links TRBV6-6 to TRBJ1-2, with D possibly TRBD1 on 5 matching bases. Trimming cost V 8 bases and J 6 bases, with 13 bases left between them. Germline V gene lookup returns CDR1 MNHNY and CDR2 SVGAGI (reference sequence). CDR3 length: 12 residues. The CDR3 loop is CASRDRADGYTF. CDR3 nucleotide sequence: TGTGCCAGCCGAGACAGAGCGGATGGCTACACCTTC.